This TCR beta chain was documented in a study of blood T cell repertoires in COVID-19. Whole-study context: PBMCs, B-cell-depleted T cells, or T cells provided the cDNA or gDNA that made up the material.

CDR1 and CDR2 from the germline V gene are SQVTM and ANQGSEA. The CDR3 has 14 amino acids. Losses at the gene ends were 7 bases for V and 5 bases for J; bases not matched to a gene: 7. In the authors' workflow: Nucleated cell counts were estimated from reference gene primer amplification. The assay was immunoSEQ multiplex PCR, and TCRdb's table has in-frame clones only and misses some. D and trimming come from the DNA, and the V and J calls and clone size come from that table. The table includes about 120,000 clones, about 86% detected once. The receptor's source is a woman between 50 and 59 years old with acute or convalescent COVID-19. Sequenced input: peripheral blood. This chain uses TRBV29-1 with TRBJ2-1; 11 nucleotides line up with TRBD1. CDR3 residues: CSGGGTGGNNEQFF. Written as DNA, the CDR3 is TGCAGCGGGGGCGGGACAGGGGGAAACAATGAGCAGTTCTTC.